Below, 26 T cell receptor beta chains from the same sample are listed, as sequenced in a study of blood T cell repertoires in COVID-19. The repertoire was sequenced with immunoSEQ multiplex PCR; TCRdb's copy has only in-frame clones and lacks some. The repertoire holds over 95,000 clones, with roughly 91% as singletons. The source material was peripheral blood. All receptors derive from a human donor with acute or convalescent COVID-19. The donor label of this sample is uncertain.

The chain's CDR3 is CASSFSSGERTEAFF. CDR3 bases: TGTGCCAGCAGCTTCTCTTCGGGGGAAAGGACTGAAGCTTTCTTT. This chain links TRBV5-5 with TRBJ1-1, with D maybe TRBD1 (5 bases). The germline gives CDR1 SGHKS, CDR2 YYEKEE (reference sequence). The V and J ends lost 2 bases and 5 bases respectively, with 16 bases between them. This CDR3 has 15 residues. Variable domain in full (rest from reference TRBV5-5 and TRBJ1-1): DAGVTQSPTHLIKTRGQQVTLRCSPISGHKSVSWYQQVLGQGPQFIFQYYEKEERGRGNFPDRFSARQFPNYSSELNVNALLLGDSALYLCASSFSSGERTEAFFGQGTRLTVV.

This clone was recorded only once. The chain has TRBV6-6 and TRBJ1-4, with D tentatively TRBD1 (6 bases). The germline CDR1 and CDR2 sequences are MNHNY and SVGAGI (reference sequence). CDR3 length: 16 residues. V gave up 0 bases and J gave up 10 bases, with 18 bases separating them. This CDR3 reads CASSYSKGHSFPKLFF. The CDR3 DNA sequence: TGTGCCAGCAGTTACTCGAAGGGACACAGCTTCCCAAAACTGTTTTTT.

This rearrangement joins TRBV6-5 to TRBJ1-4, with 9 bases lining up with TRBD1. V was clipped by 6 bases and J by 6 bases; unmatched bases: 5. The CDR3 consists of 14 residues. Germline V CDR1 and CDR2: MNHEY, SVGAGI. Here the CDR3 DNA reads TGTGCCAGCAGCTCACAGGGGGCGGATGAAAAACTGTTTTTT. Encoded protein: CASSSQGADEKLFF.

V usage is TRBV14 and J usage is TRBJ2-3; a possible D gene is TRBD2 (5 bases). The CDR3 covers 17 residues. Germline CDR1 is SGHDN and CDR2 is FVKESK. V was clipped by 3 bases and J by 3 bases, with 19 bases between them. DNA for the CDR3: TGTGCCAGCAGCCAGGATGTACTAGGGATCGTAACAGATACGCAGTATTTT. Its protein product is CASSQDVLGIVTDTQYF.

This chain connects TRBV11-3 to TRBJ2-3; 7 bases line up with TRBD2. The V segment lost 3 bases and the J segment 2 bases; nucleotides outside the gene matches: 5. This CDR3 is 15 amino acids long. From germline, CDR1 is SGHNT and CDR2 YENEEA. The CDR3 DNA sequence: TGTGCCAGCAGCTTTGGCGGGGGAAACACAGATACGCAGTATTTT. The encoded protein is CASSFGGGNTDTQYF.

V usage is TRBV20-1 and J usage is TRBJ1-2; TRBD1 might be the D (5 bases). This CDR3 is 11 amino acids long. Trimming left V 6 bases short and J 3 bases short, with 8 bases between. Germline-derived CDR1 and CDR2 are DFQATT and SNEGSKA (reference sequence). CDR3 residues: CSAKTDYGYTF. The CDR3 DNA sequence: TGCAGTGCAAAGACAGACTATGGCTACACCTTC.

This chain connects TRBV19 to TRBJ1-5; the D is unclear. The CDR3 has 13 amino acids. V lost 4 bases and J 2 bases, leaving 6 bases between the germline ends. Germline V lookup: CDR1 LNHDA, CDR2 SQIVND (reference sequence). CDR3 nucleotide sequence: TGTGCCAGTAGTACGAGGGGCAATCAGCCCCAGCATTTT. Translation gives CASSTRGNQPQHF.

V is TRBV24-1 and J is TRBJ2-3; 7 nucleotides line up with TRBD1. J was trimmed by 4 bases and V by 2 bases; bases with no gene match: 5. CDR1 KGHDR and CDR2 SFDVKD come from the germline V gene. The length of the CDR3 is 15 residues. CDR3: CATSDWNRGADTQYF. The CDR3 DNA is TGTGCCACCAGTGATTGGAACAGGGGCGCAGATACGCAGTATTTT.

The chain carries TRBV19 and TRBJ2-1; 10 nucleotides line up with TRBD2. From germline, CDR1 is LNHDA and CDR2 SQIVND (reference sequence). Losses at the gene ends were 2 bases for V and 3 bases for J; bases not matched to a gene: 16. This CDR3 spans 20 amino acids. The CDR3 bases are TGTGCCAGTAGTATATCCTCCACCCTAGCGGGGGCCGAGTTCTACAATGAGCAGTTCTTC. Translation gives CASSISSTLAGAEFYNEQFF.

The chain recombines TRBV6-5 with TRBJ1-5; a weak D match, TRBD1 (6 bases). The CDR3 length is 15 residues. The V gene's germline CDR1 is MNHEY and CDR2 SVGAGI. The V end lost 5 bases, the J end lost 6 bases, and 17 bases lay between the germline ends. DNA of the CDR3: TGTGCCAGCAGTCTTACTCCAGGGGTTCTTCAGCCCCAGCATTTT. It codes for CASSLTPGVLQPQHF.

For the CDR3, the DNA is TGCGCCAGCAAGCGGGACGTAGCCAAAAACATTCAGTACTTC. Protein product: CASKRDVAKNIQYF. The rearrangement links TRBV5-1 to TRBJ2-4; 7 nucleotides line up with TRBD2. The V segment lost 6 bases and the J segment 0 bases; nucleotides outside the gene matches: 3. Germline CDR1 SGHRS, CDR2 YFSETQ. The CDR3 sequence is 14 residues long.

This sequence joins TRBV4-3 and TRBJ2-6; a possible D gene is TRBD1 (5 bases). Trimming removed 1 base at V and 1 base at J, with 14 bases between. CDR1 LGHNA and CDR2 YSLEER come from the germline V gene. There are 18 residues in the CDR3. The CDR3, as DNA: TGCGCCAGCAGCCAAGCCTGGGCAGGGCCTTCTGGGGCCAACGTCCTGACTTTC. This translates into CASSQAWAGPSGANVLTF.

V is TRBV18 and J is TRBJ2-7; 12 bases are shared with TRBD1. Germline V CDR1 and CDR2: KGHSH, LQKENI. Unmatched junction bases numbered 9, after V lost 2 bases and J lost 10 bases. There are 15 residues in the CDR3. The CDR3 reads CASSPEGTGGETQYF. The CDR3 DNA sequence: TGTGCCAGCTCACCAGAGGGGACAGGGGGCGAAACTCAGTACTTC.

CDR3 sequence: CASSLIAGSSRRIGMNTEAFF. The CDR3 nucleotides are TGTGCCAGTAGTCTCATTGCGGGCAGCTCGCGAAGAATCGGGATGAACACTGAAGCTTTCTTT. The chain links TRBV19 to TRBJ1-1; D is unclear. V lost 5 bases and J 0 bases, leaving 31 bases between the germline ends. CDR1 LNHDA and CDR2 SQIVND come from the germline V gene (reference sequence). The CDR3 sequence is 21 residues long.

The chain has TRBV7-2 and TRBJ2-2; D may be TRBD2 (7 bases). V was pared by 5 bases and J by 4 bases, with 17 bases between. The CDR3 totals 16 residues. Germline V gene lookup returns CDR1 SGHTA and CDR2 FQGNSA. This chain's CDR3 is CASSLPGGPGTGELFF. The CDR3 nucleotides read TGTGCCAGCAGCCTTCCCGGGGGGCCGGGCACCGGGGAGCTGTTTTTT.

The chain employs TRBV29-1 and TRBJ1-3; D might be TRBD1 (6 bases). The germline V gene has CDR1 SQVTM and CDR2 ANQGSEA. V was trimmed by 0 bases and J by 4 bases, leaving 13 bases between them. This CDR3 is built from 15 residues. CDR3 in amino acids: CSVEDQGMVGNTIYF. CDR3 sequence (DNA): TGCAGCGTTGAAGATCAGGGGATGGTGGGAAACACCATATATTTT. Looking up the rest from reference TRBV29-1 and TRBJ1-3 gives the full variable domain: SAVISQKPSRDICQRGTSLTIQCQVDSQVTMMFWYRQQPGQSLTLIATANQGSEATYESGFVIDKFPISRPNLTFSTLTVSNMSPEDSSIYLCSVEDQGMVGNTIYFGEGSWLTVV.

The chain has TRBV14 and TRBJ2-1, with TRBD1 matching over 7 bases. The CDR3 length is 16 residues. The V and J ends lost 5 bases and 12 bases, in that order; junction bases with no gene match: 19. Germline loops: CDR1 SGHDN, CDR2 FVKESK. DNA for the CDR3: TGTGCCAGCAGCGCCCAACAGGGGCTAGGGCCCTGGGGGCAGTTCTTC. Amino acid sequence: CASSAQQGLGPWGQFF. Full variable domain (remainder filled in from reference TRBV14 and TRBJ2-1): EAGVTQFPSHSVIEKGQTVTLRCDPISGHDNLYWYRRVMGKEIKFLLHFVKESKQDESGMPNNRFLAERTGGTYSTLKVQPAELEDSGVYFCASSAQQGLGPWGQFFGPGTRLTVL.

The chain couples TRBV2 to TRBJ1-5; TRBD1 agrees at 9 bases. V lost 5 bases and J lost 7; bases outside the gene matches: 6. The CDR3 is 14 residues long. Per the germline V gene, CDR1 is SNHLY and CDR2 is FYNNEI. The CDR3 nucleotides are TGTGCCAGCAGTCCTAGGGACAGGGACCAGCCCCAGCATTTT. This encodes CASSPRDRDQPQHF. Together with reference TRBV2 and TRBJ1-5, the CDR3 gives the full variable domain: EPEVTQTPSHQVTQMGQEVILRCVPISNHLYFYWYRQILGQKVEFLVSFYNNEISEKSEIFDDQFSVERPDGSNFTLKIRSTKLEDSAMYFCASSPRDRDQPQHFGDGTRLSIL.

This rearrangement joins TRBV18 to TRBJ1-5; 10 positions match TRBD1. The length of the CDR3 is 16 residues. Trimming cost V 3 bases and J 7 bases; bases outside gene matches: 9. Germline V gene lookup returns CDR1 KGHSH and CDR2 LQKENI. The CDR3 region is CASSPGTGEGRQPQHF. The CDR3 DNA reads TGTGCCAGCTCACCGGGGACAGGGGAGGGACGGCAGCCCCAGCATTTT.

The genes are TRBV15 and TRBJ1-3, with a possible D match to TRBD1 (6 bases). CDR3 size: 16 residues. Deletions cut 1 base from V and 2 bases from J, with 12 bases between. CDR1 is LNHNV, CDR2 YYDKDF, per germline (reference sequence). CDR3 DNA sequence: TGTGCCACCAGCAGAGTTCGGGGGGGCACTGGAAACACCATATATTTT. It is translated as CATSRVRGGTGNTIYF.

V usage is TRBV20-1 and J usage is TRBJ2-5, with a tentative D call TRBD1 (5 bases). Germline CDR1 is DFQATT and CDR2 is SNEGSKA (reference sequence). The CDR3 runs to 11 residues. V was shortened by 6 bases and J by 1 base, with 6 bases between the two germline ends. The CDR3, as DNA: TGCAGTGCAACAGGCCAAGAGACCCAGTACTTC. It encodes CSATGQETQYF.

The chain links TRBV2 to TRBJ2-2; 8 nucleotides line up with TRBD1. J gave up 3 bases and V 5 bases, and 5 bases lay outside the gene matches. CDR1 is SNHLY and CDR2 is FYNNEI in the germline V gene. This CDR3 contains 15 residues. CDR3 bases: TGTGCCAGCAGTCGCAGGGGGCAGGACACCGGGGAGCTGTTTTTT. Amino acid sequence: CASSRRGQDTGELFF.

The chain links TRBV19 to TRBJ1-5; TRBD1 aligns across 7 bases. Germline V gene data show CDR1 as LNHDA and CDR2 as SQIVND (reference sequence). The CDR3 spans 15 residues. After removal of 1 base from V and 4 bases from J, the junction contained 4 bases not matched to a gene. Here the CDR3 reads CASSIGGTENQPQHF. For the CDR3, the DNA is TGTGCCAGTAGTATAGGAGGGACAGAAAATCAGCCCCAGCATTTT.

The chain joins TRBV5-4 to TRBJ1-1; TRBD1 is a possible D gene (6 bases). Germline loops: CDR1 SGHNT, CDR2 YYREEE (reference sequence). The CDR3 has 15 residues. Trimming cost V 4 bases and J 1 base, with 14 bases left between them. The CDR3 DNA reads as TGTGCCAGCAGCGTACAGGTCAGGGGGAACACTGAAGCTTTCTTT. Amino acids: CASSVQVRGNTEAFF.

This sequence joins TRBV5-1 and TRBJ2-2; 9 bases align to TRBD1. Germline loops: CDR1 SGHRS, CDR2 YFSETQ. J gave up 3 bases and V 4 bases, and 13 bases lay outside the gene matches. The CDR3 contains 18 residues. CDR3 bases: TGCGCCAGCAGCAGAACCTTAGGGACAGGGTTGGACACCGGGGAGCTGTTTTTT. Translating it yields CASSRTLGTGLDTGELFF.

V gene TRBV21-1 combines with J gene TRBJ2-7; TRBD2 is taken as the D call from the table, unchecked against the DNA. TRBV21-1 represents a pseudogene. The CDR3 is made up of 17 amino acids. CDR3 DNA sequence: TGTGCCAGCAGCCCGCGACGGGGCACTAGCGGGGGATACGAGCAGTACTTC. It translates to CASSPRRGTSGGYEQYF.